This passage covers 15 T cell receptor beta chains from one sample sequenced in a study of tissue T cells after allogeneic stem cell transplantation. The protocol was immunoSEQ multiplex PCR, while the TCRdb copy is restricted to in-frame clones and leaves out a portion. The profile shows around 3,900 clones, over 40% of them singletons. As for time point: mouse harvest day 14 after allogeneic transplant. Each mouse received 10^7 T-cell-depleted marrow cells plus 10^6 splenic CD5+ T cells by tail vein. Sequencing was performed on lymph node tissue. These receptors all come from a female BALB/c mouse given C57BL/6 T cells with graft-versus-host disease after an allogeneic hematopoietic cell transplant.

The table lists this clone with a few counts. Gene names are mouse gene names. From the germline J gene comes the end of the CDR3, since the read stops 1 residue before it. The J gene is TRBJ2-7, the V gene TRBV14; 8 bases are shared with TRBD2. Germline CDR1 SGHDT, CDR2 FRDEAV. This CDR3 is 13 amino acids long. Trimming removed 2 bases from V and 6 bases from J; junction bases left unmatched: 4. Partial CDR3 DNA: TGTGCCAGCAGTTTGAAGACTGGGGTTGAACAGTAC. Its protein product is CASSLKTGVEQY. The CDR3 in full is CASSLKTGVEQYF. Complete variable domain (other parts from reference TRBV14 and TRBJ2-7): EAGVTQSPRYAVLQEGQAVSFWCDPISGHDTLYWYQQPRDQGPQLLVYFRDEAVIDNSQLPSDRFSAVRPKGTNSTLKIQSAKQGDTATYLCASSLKTGVEQYFGPGTRLTVL.

As concerns this clone: Genes and germline come from the mouse. Here the CDR3 reads CTCSARQGGDTEVFF. The covered CDR3 bases are TGCACCTGCAGTGCGAGACAGGGGGGGGACACAGAAGTCTTC. V gene TRBV1 combines with J gene TRBJ1-1; 9 positions match TRBD1. The missing CDR3 end, 1 residue past where the read stops, is filled in from the germline J gene. From germline, CDR1 is NSQYPW and CDR2 LRSPGD (reference sequence). V lost 3 bases and J lost 3; bases outside the gene matches: 5. CDR3 length: 15 residues. The full variable domain, completed using reference TRBV1 and TRBJ1-1, is VTLLEQNPRWRLVPRGQAVNLRCILKNSQYPWMSWYQQDLQKQLQWLFTLRSPGDKEVKSLPGADYLATRVTDTELRLQVANMSQGRTLYCTCSARQGGDTEVFFGKGTRLTVV.

For this clone: The germline and genes are mouse ones. The sequenced fragment ends 1 residue before the CDR3 boundary, so the rest is inferred from the germline J gene. The genes are TRBV12-1 and TRBJ2-7; 8 bases align to TRBD2. CDR3 length: 14 amino acids. From germline, CDR1 is SGHSN and CDR2 HYEKVE. The junction had 4 bases not matched to a gene; V was cut back by 0 bases and J by 4 bases. CDR3: CASSLPGGSYEQYF. Incomplete CDR3 DNA: TGTGCCAGCTCTCTCCCTGGGGGGTCTTATGAACAGTAC.

Within the sample, this clone is medium-sized. Germline and genes: mouse. The read halts 1 residue ahead of the CDR3 end, with the missing end drawn from the germline J gene. V gene TRBV16 combines with J gene TRBJ1-3; D is ambiguous. Trimming took off 0 bases at V and 0 bases at J, with 3 bases between the two ends. The CDR3 loop spans 14 amino acids. Germline lookup yields CDR1 SGHSA and CDR2 FRNQAP. The CDR3 protein is CASSLEGSGNTLYF. CDR3 DNA, as far as it was read: TGTGCAAGCAGCTTAGAGGGTTCTGGAAATACGCTCTAT. Combining the CDR3 with reference TRBV16 and TRBJ1-3 gives the whole variable domain NAGVIQTPRHKVTGKGQEATLWCEPISGHSAVFWYRQTIVQGLEFLTYFRNQAPIDDSGMPKERFSAQMPNQSHSTLKIQSTQPQDSAVYLCASSLEGSGNTLYFGEGSRLIVV.

With regard to this clone: All gene names here are mouse names. The read falls 1 residue short of the CDR3 end, and the missing part is taken from the germline J gene. The rearrangement links TRBV12-1 to TRBJ2-3; 11 bases fit TRBD2. Germline V gene lookup returns CDR1 SGHSN and CDR2 HYEKVE. Trimming removed 2 bases from V and 0 bases from J; junction bases left unmatched: 3. The CDR3 is made up of 16 amino acids. CDR3 amino acids: CASSQGLGASAETLYF. CDR3 DNA (partial): TGTGCCAGCTCTCAGGGACTGGGGGCTAGTGCAGAAACGCTGTAT.

This clone was seen a few times. Germline and genes: mouse. The sequence runs out 1 residue before the end of the CDR3; the remainder is reconstructed from the germline J gene. The chain combines TRBV13-1 with TRBJ2-4; D is possibly TRBD2 (7 bases). V lost 1 base, J lost 4 bases, and 10 bases lay in between. The CDR3 covers 14 residues. The germline V gene encodes CDR1 NSHNY and CDR2 SYGAGN. CDR3 sequence reads: CASSDRGAKNTLYF. The DNA read from the CDR3 is TGTGCCAGCAGTGATAGGGGGGCGAAAAACACCTTGTAC.

This clone showed up just a few times. Germline and genes: mouse. The read terminates 1 residue before the CDR3 end, so the remaining end is supplied by the germline J gene. The chain employs TRBV12-2 and TRBJ1-3, with 7 bases fitting TRBD1. The trim removed 3 bases at V and 0 bases at J, leaving 1 base unmatched. The germline CDR1 and CDR2 sequences are SGHLS and HYDKME. The CDR3 totals 14 residues. The CDR3 DNA, read in part, is TGTGCCAGCTCTTACAGGGGTTCTGGAAATACGCTCTAT. This encodes CASSYRGSGNTLY. The entire CDR3 reads CASSYRGSGNTLYF. Full variable domain (rest looked up from reference TRBV12-2 and TRBJ1-3): NSGVVQSPRYIIKGKGERSILKCIPISGHLSVAWYQQTQGQELKFFIQHYDKMERDKGNLPSRFSVQQFDDYHSEMNMSALELEDSAVYFCASSYRGSGNTLYFGEGSRLIVV.

Worth noting for this clone: Gene names and germline refer to mouse. Read sequence stops 1 residue before the CDR3 end, and the germline J gene provides the missing end. This chain uses TRBV23 with TRBJ2-2; the tabulated D call, TRBD2, remains unverified against the DNA. CDR1 and CDR2 (germline): KGHTA, FQNQQP. The CDR3 loop spans 15 amino acids. The CDR3 bases that were read are TGCTCCAGCAGTCCGGGACTGGGGGACACCGGGCAGCTCTAC. Protein: CSSSPGLGDTGQLY. The full CDR3 protein reads CSSSPGLGDTGQLYF.

As regards this clone: Any gene name here is a mouse gene name. The DNA ends 1 residue before the CDR3 does, and the rest of the CDR3 is filled in from the germline J gene. The rearrangement uses TRBV24 and TRBJ1-1; 9 nucleotides line up with TRBD1. This CDR3 contains 15 residues. V trimming: 0 bases; J trimming: 4 bases; junction bases outside the gene matches: 3. Looked up from germline, CDR1 is KGHTA and CDR2 is FRNEEI. The CDR3 reads CASSLYTGGSTEVFF. The sequenced part of the CDR3 DNA is TGTGCCAGCAGTCTGTATACAGGGGGCAGCACAGAAGTCTTC.

This clone has only a few counts. Each gene name is a mouse one. The read terminates 1 residue before the CDR3 end, so the remaining end is supplied by the germline J gene. Different DNA sequences within this sample yield the same CDR3. The chain joins TRBV26 to TRBJ1-5; the D is unclear. V lost 3 bases, J lost 0 bases, and 3 bases lay in between. This CDR3 comprises 13 residues. The V gene's germline CDR1 is KGHPV and CDR2 FQNQEV (reference sequence). The CDR3 bases that were read are TGTGCCAGCAGTCTTGGTAACAACCAGGCTCCGCTT. This codes for CASSLGNNQAPL. The whole CDR3 protein reads CASSLGNNQAPLF.

To note about this clone: The genes and germline here are from mouse. With the read ending 1 residue before the CDR3 end, the germline J gene is used to fill in that end. The chain joins TRBV5 to TRBJ1-2; D possibly corresponds to TRBD1 (5 bases). Trimming removed 0 bases from V and 0 bases from J, with 8 bases in between. The CDR3 length is 15 residues. From germline, CDR1 is LGHNA and CDR2 YNLKQL (reference sequence). CDR3 region: CASSQDPGANSDYTF. The CDR3 DNA, read in part, is TGTGCCAGCAGCCAAGATCCGGGGGCAAACTCCGACTACACC.

Points on this clone: Gene names denote mouse genes. The missing CDR3 end, 1 residue past where the read stops, is filled in from the germline J gene. The genes are TRBV1 and TRBJ2-2; 9 bases agree with TRBD1. Germline V CDR1 and CDR2: NSQYPW, LRSPGD (reference sequence). V gave up 3 bases and J gave up 4 bases; unmatched junction bases: 3. This CDR3 has 15 amino acids. The part of the CDR3 DNA that was read is TGCACCTGCAGTGCCCGGGACAGGGTCACCGGGCAGCTCTAC. This encodes CTCSARDRVTGQLY. In full, the CDR3 is CTCSARDRVTGQLYF.

Relative to its sample, this clone is medium-sized. Here the gene names and germline are mouse. The read ends 1 residue early relative to the CDR3; the germline J gene fills the gap. The genes are TRBV23 and TRBJ1-4. Germline CDR1 is KGHTA and CDR2 is FQNQQP. CDR3 length: 14 residues. The CDR3 protein is CSSSQREANERLFF. The sequenced part of the CDR3 DNA is TGCTCCAGCAGTCAACGGGAGGCCAACGAAAGATTATTT.

With regard to this clone: Germline and genes: mouse. Coverage ceases 1 residue before the CDR3 finishes, and the germline J gene fills in the end. This chain links TRBV12-1 with TRBJ2-3, with D possibly called TRBD1 or TRBD2 (5 bases each). The ends were cut back, 4 bases at V and 5 bases at J, with 12 bases in the middle. CDR1 is SGHSN and CDR2 is HYEKVE in the germline V gene. The CDR3 covers 13 residues. This CDR3 reads CASSISGRETLYF. The CDR3 bases that were read are TGTGCCAGCTCCATCTCGGGGCGAGAAACGCTGTAT.

Points on this clone: Gene names and germline refer to mouse. The CDR3 extends 1 residue past the end of the read, so its final part is completed from the germline J gene. This chain links TRBV23 with TRBJ2-4; TRBD2, the D gene given by the table, was not confirmed from the DNA. CDR1 and CDR2 from the germline V gene are KGHTA and FQNQQP. This CDR3 has 14 residues. The DNA read from the CDR3 is TGCTCCAGCAGTCAAGGGACTAGTCAAAACACCTTGTAC. It specifies CSSSQGTSQNTLY. The full CDR3 sequence reads CSSSQGTSQNTLYF.